This T cell receptor (beta chain) was profiled in a study of control samples from healthy donors and cancer patients. The CDR3 runs to 14 residues. V was shortened by 5 bases and J by 8 bases, with 18 bases between the two germline ends. Germline-derived CDR1 and CDR2 are KGHSH and LQKENI. Generated by immunoSEQ multiplex PCR, the TCRdb table keeps only in-frame clones and is missing some. The sample carries more than 85,000 clones, over 75% recorded once. The TCR originated in a woman aged 55-69 years with lung cancer. The chain employs TRBV18 and TRBJ1-1; D ambiguous. The source material was PBMCs. The CDR3 reads CASSITFGRTEAFF. DNA of the CDR3: TGTGCCAGCTCAATCACGTTCGGCAGGACCGAAGCTTTCTTT.